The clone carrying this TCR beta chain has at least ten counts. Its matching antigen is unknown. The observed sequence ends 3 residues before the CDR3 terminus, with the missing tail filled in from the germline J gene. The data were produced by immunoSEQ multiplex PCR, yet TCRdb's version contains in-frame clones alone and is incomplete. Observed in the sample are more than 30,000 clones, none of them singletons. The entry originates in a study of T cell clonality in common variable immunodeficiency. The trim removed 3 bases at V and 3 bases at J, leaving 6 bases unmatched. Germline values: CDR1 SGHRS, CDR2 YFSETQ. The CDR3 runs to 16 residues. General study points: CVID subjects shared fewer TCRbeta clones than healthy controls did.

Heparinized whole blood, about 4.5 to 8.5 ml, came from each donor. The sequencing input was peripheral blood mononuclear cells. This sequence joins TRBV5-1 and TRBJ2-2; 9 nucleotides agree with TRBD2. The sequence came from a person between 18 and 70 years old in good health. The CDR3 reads CASSSLAGADTGELFF. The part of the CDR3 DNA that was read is TGCGCCAGCAGCTCTTTAGCGGGAGCTGACACCGGGGAG. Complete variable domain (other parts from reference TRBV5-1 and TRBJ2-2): KAGVTQTPRYLIKTRGQQVTLSCSPISGHRSVSWYQQTPGQGLQFLFEYFSETQRNKGNFPGRFSGRQFSNSRSEMNVSTLELGDSALYLCASSSLAGADTGELFFGEGSRLTVL.